This T cell receptor beta chain derives from a study of T cell responses to AZD1222 COVID-19 vaccine. Study-wide results and limits: The donor cohort was predominantly white British with a female majority, and clonal diversity may have been underestimated. Two AZD1222 doses significantly raised spike-specific TCR breadth and depth over controls. Baseline seropositives among AZD1222 recipients totaled only six or seven.

Profiling relied on immunoSEQ multiplex PCR, and the TCRdb table lists in-frame clones only, not all of them. The data contain fewer than 75,000 clones, 80% to 95% of them singletons. A remark on this clone: Its antigen is unknown.

Germline CDR1 MNHEY, CDR2 SMNVEV (reference sequence). The CDR3 is 17 amino acids. V lost 5 bases, J lost 6 bases, and 23 bases lay in between. Sequencing was performed on peripheral blood, taken 28 days after the second dose of the MenACWY control vaccine. This TCR derives from an adult who received the MenACWY meningococcal vaccine as a control. The V call is TRBV27, the J call TRBJ2-1, with a possible D match to TRBD1 (6 bases). The CDR3 loop reads CASSRTDILGFRNEQFF. CDR3 coding DNA: TGTGCCAGCAGTAGGACAGATATACTGGGGTTCCGCAATGAGCAGTTCTTC.